The 17 T cell receptor beta chains listed next were all sequenced from one sample in a study of T cell repertoires in cytomegalovirus infection. Via MiXCR, TCRdb re-called the reads, giving one row per CDR3 protein. The sample consists of more than 500,000 distinct CDR3 sequences, more than 15% of them appearing once. Sequencing was carried out using CD8+ T cells from PBMCs. The receptors here all came from a human donor in good health (CMV status not recorded). Some clones in this sample may be carry-over from other donors' samples.

This chain uses TRBV27 with TRBJ2-7, with TRBD2 as a possible D gene (5 bases). The CDR3 length is 14 residues. Trimming removed 2 bases from V and 5 bases from J, with 13 bases in between. Germline loops: CDR1 MNHEY, CDR2 SMNVEV (reference sequence). The CDR3 region has the DNA TGTGCCAGCAGTTTAAAATCGGGGTTCAACGAGCAGTACTTC. The encoded protein is CASSLKSGFNEQYF.

This clonotype was recorded many times. The chain carries TRBV28 and TRBJ2-7, with 12 bases aligning to TRBD2. Germline V gene data show CDR1 as MDHEN and CDR2 as SYDVKM. The CDR3 has 17 amino acids. V gave up 2 bases and J gave up 2 bases; unmatched junction bases: 7. The CDR3 region is CASSLVLLAGGPYEQYF. CDR3 sequence (DNA): TGTGCCAGCAGTTTAGTCCTCCTAGCGGGAGGGCCCTACGAGCAGTACTTC. Drawing the rest from reference TRBV28 and TRBJ2-7, the complete variable domain is DVKVTQSSRYLVKRTGEKVFLECVQDMDHENMFWYRQDPGLGLRLIYFSYDVKMKEKGDIPEGYSVSREKKERFSLILESASTNQTSMYLCASSLVLLAGGPYEQYFGPGTRLTVT.

This clonotype was seen more than once but under ten times. The V gene is TRBV5-1, the J gene TRBJ2-3, with TRBD2 matching 8 bases. From germline, CDR1 is SGHRS and CDR2 YFSETQ. The CDR3 length is 14 residues. After removal of 0 bases from V and 7 bases from J, the junction contained 4 bases not matched to a gene. CDR3 in DNA: TGCGCCAGCAGCTTGGAGCGGGAGATAAATACGCAGTATTTT. It yields the protein CASSLEREINTQYF.

This clonotype has ten or more counts. This chain joins TRBV7-9 and TRBJ2-5; D is unclear. This CDR3 is 15 amino acids long. Deletions cut 1 base from V and 0 bases from J, with 9 bases between. Germline V gene lookup returns CDR1 SEHNR and CDR2 FQNEAQ (reference sequence). The CDR3 DNA sequence: TGTGCCAGCAGCTTAGGTCCAGGTCACCAAGAGACCCAGTACTTC. It translates to CASSLGPGHQETQYF.

This chain joins TRBV10-3 and TRBJ2-2; D gene unclear. Trimming removed 3 bases from V and 6 bases from J, with 5 bases in between. Germline values: CDR1 ENHRY, CDR2 SYGVKD. The CDR3 totals 12 residues. CDR3 amino acids: CAISDPPGELFF. The CDR3 DNA follows: TGTGCCATCAGTGACCCCCCCGGGGAGCTGTTTTTT.

The genes are TRBV3-1 and TRBJ2-7; D might be TRBD1 (5 bases). V lost 1 base, J lost 2 bases, and 15 bases lay in between. Germline CDR1 LGHDT, CDR2 YNNKEL (reference sequence). The CDR3 loop spans 16 amino acids. As DNA, the CDR3 is TGTGCCAGCAGCCAAGGAAGGGGCGCAGGACCCTACGAGCAGTACTTC. This codes for CASSQGRGAGPYEQYF.

Note on this clonotype: Given the absence of the conserved phenylalanine or tryptophan at the CDR3 end, a read error is likely. The DNA is omitted, as the CDR3 cannot be located on it reliably, and the CDR3 follows TCRdb's listing. The rearrangement links TRBV7-3 to TRBJ2-3; TRBD2, the table's D call, lacks a check against the DNA. A total of 17 residues make up the CDR3, ends included. Germline CDR1 reads SGHTA; CDR2 reads FQGTGA. The CDR3 is CASSPSGTSGYTDTKYL.

This clonotype was recorded many times. The chain recombines TRBV28 with TRBJ2-7, with D unclear. From germline, CDR1 is MDHEN and CDR2 SYDVKM. This CDR3 has 13 amino acids. Trimming stripped 3 bases from V and 2 bases from J, with 8 bases between. The CDR3 loop is CASSLARTYEQYF. CDR3 DNA sequence: TGTGCCAGCAGTTTGGCGAGAACCTACGAGCAGTACTTC.

This clonotype was recorded at least ten times. The chain has TRBV7-3 and TRBJ2-1; the match to TRBD1 covers 9 bases. V was clipped by 4 bases and J by 4 bases; unmatched bases: 5. The CDR3 has 15 amino acids. Germline CDR1 SGHTA, CDR2 FQGTGA. The DNA for the CDR3 is TGTGCCAGCAGCTCCTCCGGGACAGGGTACAATGAGCAGTTCTTC. This gives the protein CASSSSGTGYNEQFF.

The chain has TRBV11-2 and TRBJ2-2, with 8 bases aligning to TRBD2. CDR3 size: 20 residues. Unmatched junction bases numbered 21, after V lost 3 bases and J lost 6 bases. Germline CDR1 SGHAT, CDR2 FQNNGV. In nucleotides, the CDR3 is TGTGCCAGCAGCTTTAGTTACCCTACAAGGAGCGGGAGCGGGTCCGGGGAGCTGTTTTTT. It translates to CASSFSYPTRSGSGSGELFF.

This clonotype came up once. Since a much larger clone is just one base distant, this may be a read error. The rearrangement uses TRBV11-1 and TRBJ2-2; D uncertain. CDR1 is SGHAT and CDR2 is FQDESV in the germline V gene (reference sequence). The CDR3 has 13 amino acids. Trimming took 5 bases from V and 6 from J, leaving 10 bases between them. The CDR3, as DNA: TGTGCCAGCAGCCCCGGCAACGCCGGGGAGCTGTTTTTT. It codes for CASSPGNAGELFF.

The V call is TRBV5-8, the J call TRBJ2-1; D is unclear. The CDR3 loop spans 15 amino acids. From germline, CDR1 is SGHTS and CDR2 YDEGEE. The germline V and J ends were trimmed by 0 bases and 4 bases, with 11 bases remaining between them. The CDR3 here is CASSLAWVSYNEQFF. The CDR3 DNA reads TGTGCCAGCAGCTTGGCGTGGGTCTCTTACAATGAGCAGTTCTTC.

This clonotype was seen a handful of times. The chain employs TRBV5-1 and TRBJ1-4; no clear D gene. The V end lost 3 bases, the J end lost 2 bases, and 11 bases lay between the germline ends. CDR1 and CDR2 (germline): SGHRS, YFSETQ. The CDR3 spans 15 residues. The CDR3 region has the DNA TGCGCCAGCAGCTGGTCCGAGTTGACTAATGAAAAACTGTTTTTT. As protein: CASSWSELTNEKLFF.

This clonotype was found many times. J is TRBJ2-1 and V is TRBV10-2, with D tentatively TRBD2 (5 bases). Germline V gene data show CDR1 as WSHSY and CDR2 as SAAADI. The CDR3 contains 11 residues. V was clipped by 3 bases and J by 12 bases, with 9 bases between them. CDR3 sequence (DNA): TGCGCCAGCAGTGATTTCGGGGTGCAGTTCTTC. The encoded protein is CASSDFGVQFF.

Ten or more counts support this clonotype. In nucleotides, the CDR3 is TGTGCCAGCAGCCAAGCGATCGGAGGGACAAACAATTCACCCCTCCACTTT. Translation: CASSQAIGGTNNSPLHF. V gene TRBV4-2 combines with J gene TRBJ1-6; the D gene is possibly TRBD1 (6 bases). CDR1 and CDR2 (germline): LGHNA, YNFKEQ. The CDR3 extends over 17 amino acids. V was cut by 1 base and J by 7 bases, with 17 bases left in between.

This clonotype was observed a handful of times. V is TRBV19 and J is TRBJ2-7, with D perhaps TRBD1 or TRBD2 (5 bases each). Per the germline V gene, CDR1 is LNHDA and CDR2 is SQIVND (reference sequence). This CDR3 has 16 amino acids. V was pared by 3 bases and J by 5 bases, with 20 bases between. The CDR3 coding sequence is TGTGCCAGTAGTATTTATTCCGGGGCAGGGAAAGACGAGCAGTACTTC. It is translated as CASSIYSGAGKDEQYF.

This clonotype has a count of ten or more. V gene TRBV29-1 combines with J gene TRBJ2-1, with TRBD2 matching over 8 bases. The CDR3 is made up of 13 amino acids. With V trimmed by 6 bases and J by 6 bases, 7 bases remained unmatched. The germline gives CDR1 SQVTM, CDR2 ANQGSEA. The CDR3 sequence: CSVAGARPNEQFF. The CDR3 DNA sequence: TGCAGCGTAGCGGGGGCGCGTCCCAATGAGCAGTTCTTC.